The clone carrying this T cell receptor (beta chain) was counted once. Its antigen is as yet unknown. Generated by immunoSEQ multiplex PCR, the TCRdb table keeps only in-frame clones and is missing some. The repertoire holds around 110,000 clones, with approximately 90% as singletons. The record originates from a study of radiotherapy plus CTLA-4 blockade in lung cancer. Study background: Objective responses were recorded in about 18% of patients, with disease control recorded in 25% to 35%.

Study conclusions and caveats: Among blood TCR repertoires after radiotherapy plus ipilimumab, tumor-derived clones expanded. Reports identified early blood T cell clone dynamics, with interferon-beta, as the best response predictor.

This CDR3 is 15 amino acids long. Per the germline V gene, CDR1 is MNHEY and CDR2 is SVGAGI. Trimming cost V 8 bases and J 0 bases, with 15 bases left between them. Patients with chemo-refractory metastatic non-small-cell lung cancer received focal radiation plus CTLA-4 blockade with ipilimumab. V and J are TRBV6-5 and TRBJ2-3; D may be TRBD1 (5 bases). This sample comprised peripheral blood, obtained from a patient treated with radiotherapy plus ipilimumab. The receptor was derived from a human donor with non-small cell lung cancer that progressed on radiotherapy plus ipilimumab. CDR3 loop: CASRLGVLSTDTQYF. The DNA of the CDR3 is TGTGCCAGCCGCCTAGGGGTCCTTAGCACAGATACGCAGTATTTT.